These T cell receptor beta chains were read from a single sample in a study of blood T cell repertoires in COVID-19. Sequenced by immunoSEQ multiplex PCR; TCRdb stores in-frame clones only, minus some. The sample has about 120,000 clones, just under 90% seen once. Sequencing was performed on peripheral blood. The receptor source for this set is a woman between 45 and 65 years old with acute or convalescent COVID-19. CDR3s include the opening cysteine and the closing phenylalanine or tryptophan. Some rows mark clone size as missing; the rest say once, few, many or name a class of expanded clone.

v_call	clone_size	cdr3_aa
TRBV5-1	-	CASSSQRGGGHTEAFF
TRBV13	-	CASSFRRDTQYF
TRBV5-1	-	CASRLAGSSTDTQYF
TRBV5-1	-	CASSLEGYGNQPQHF
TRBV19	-	CATQAGSSGNTIYF
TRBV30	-	CAWSVSGGNQPQHF
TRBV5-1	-	CASSQDGGFHQPQHF
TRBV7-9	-	CASSPSGSDDYGYTF
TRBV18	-	CASSPDTEAFF
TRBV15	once	CATSRDWGSGYTF
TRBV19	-	CASRRQGTTGELFF
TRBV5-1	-	CASSPDGHRRPYGYTF
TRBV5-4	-	CASSFGRTSRELFF
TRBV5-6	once	CASSLDGRPHQPQHF
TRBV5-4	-	CASRTRTGAETEAFF
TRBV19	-	CASSVTGGLAQFF
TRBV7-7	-	CASKPQGGIGELFF
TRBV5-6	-	CASSLVPGAGEQYF
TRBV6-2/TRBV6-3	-	CASSGLAGYNEQFF
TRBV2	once	CASSERTGYGYTF
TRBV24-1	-	CAIIKGALGYTF
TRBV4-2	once	CASSQGQGNLGNTEAFF
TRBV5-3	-	CARSYDRGHTEAFF
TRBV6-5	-	CASSYNWGPRYGYTF
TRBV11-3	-	CASSLQLATDEQFF
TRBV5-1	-	CASSPTSGPRGELFF
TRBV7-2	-	CASSSLGNTIYF
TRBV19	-	CASRQGTGGNTIYF
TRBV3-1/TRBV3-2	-	CASRHNIAGGDTQYF
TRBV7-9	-	CASSLSDRGIEQYF
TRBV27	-	CASSLSASGSYEQYF
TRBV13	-	CASGRDNYEQYF
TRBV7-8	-	CASSWEGNQPQHF
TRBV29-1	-	CSVGGGNGYTF
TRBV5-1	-	CASSGVTSGGPTDTQYF
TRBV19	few	CASSPTGKNTEAFF
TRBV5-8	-	CASSLRTAIYEQYF
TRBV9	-	CASSGLAGVTDTQYF
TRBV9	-	CASSLRTGGDEQYF
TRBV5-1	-	CASSGTGAREQYF
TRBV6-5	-	CASRNRQGSYEQYF
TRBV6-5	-	CASRDRLQGGQPQHF
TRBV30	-	CAWRESGTQETQYF
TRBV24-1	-	CATSDPGRGIAQYF
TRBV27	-	CASSLEQPFYEQYF